Below, one T cell receptor beta chain is given with its context. The germline gene is not matched at one end of the junction; a read error may be the cause. This CDR3 has 12 residues. Germline V gene lookup returns CDR1 SEHNR and CDR2 FQNEAQ (reference sequence). The entry originates in a study of cytomegalovirus exposure and HLA in healthy donors. The primer mix had 60 Vbeta and 13 Jbeta primers. Clones were sequenced by immunoSEQ multiplex PCR, and TCRdb holds only the in-frame ones, with some missing. Here the sample spans around 150,000 clones, roughly 85% being singletons. The sequenced sample was PBMCs. The V call is TRBV7-9, the J call TRBJ2-7; 9 bases are a match to TRBD2. This TCR came from a man between 40 and 49 years old in good health and CMV-seronegative. CDR3 residues: CSSRTSAYEQYF. In DNA, the CDR3 is TGTTCCAGCAGGACTAGCGCCTACGAGCAGTACTTC.